This TCR beta chain appears in the sequencing data of a study of blood T cell repertoires in COVID-19. Study information: T cells, B-cell-depleted T cells, or PBMCs supplied cDNA or gDNA.

Germline V gene sequence: CDR1 SGHDT, CDR2 YYEEEE. This CDR3 region has 14 residues. Trimming left V 0 bases short and J 4 bases short, with 10 bases between. In the original analysis: Quantification of nucleated cells was approximated via reference gene primer amplification. TCRdb's table, derived via immunoSEQ multiplex PCR, lists solely in-frame clones and lacks some. V and J calls and clone size are as listed in that table; D and trimming were resolved from the DNA. The repertoire holds roughly 140,000 clones, with roughly 82% as singletons. This sequence joins TRBV5-6 and TRBJ1-2; possible D gene TRBD1, 5 bases. The sample was peripheral blood. The source of this sequence is a woman between 45 and 65 years old with acute or convalescent COVID-19. CDR3: CASSLDSGIYGYTF. The CDR3 bases are TGTGCCAGCAGCTTGGATTCAGGGATCTATGGCTACACCTTC. Full variable domain (outside the CDR3, taken from reference TRBV5-6 and TRBJ1-2): DAGVTQSPTHLIKTRGQQVTLRCSPKSGHDTVSWYQQALGQGPQFIFQYYEEEERQRGNFPDRFSGHQFPNYSSELNVNALLLGDSALYLCASSLDSGIYGYTFGSGTRLTVV.